These 14 T cell receptor beta chains originate from one sample sequenced in a study of metastatic and nonmetastatic thyroid tumors. Thyroid surgery was performed in patients who had received no treatment beforehand. TCRdb redid the clone calls on the PCR reads using MiXCR. The sample comprises tens of thousands of clones, roughly 24% of which are singletons, and less than 7.5% rests with the top ten. The sample was blood. The receptor source for this set is a female donor with papillary thyroid cancer or a benign thyroid nodule (not recorded which). Some clones in this sample may be carry-over from other donors' samples.

The chain couples TRBV18 to TRBJ1-3, with D maybe TRBD1 (6 bases). Between the trimmed V and J ends, which lost 2 bases and 0 bases, there was a span of 14 bases. The CDR3 spans 17 residues. Germline CDR1 reads KGHSH; CDR2 reads LQKENI. This chain's CDR3 is CASSPGTGTYSGNTIYF. For the CDR3, the DNA is TGTGCCAGCTCACCAGGCACCGGGACATACTCTGGAAACACCATATATTTT.

This clone has at least ten counts. The chain combines TRBV2 with TRBJ2-6, with TRBD1 matching over 9 bases. This CDR3 contains 18 residues. J gave up 2 bases and V 4 bases, and 9 bases lay outside the gene matches. Germline values: CDR1 SNHLY, CDR2 FYNNEI. The CDR3 coding sequence is TGTGCCAGCAGTGGCGCGGGACAGGGTAACACTGGGGCCAACGTCCTGACTTTC. It translates to CASSGAGQGNTGANVLTF.

In this sample, this clone turned up once. The gene calls are TRBV30 and TRBJ1-5, with 10 bases aligning to TRBD1. Germline V gene lookup returns CDR1 GTSNPN and CDR2 SVGIG (reference sequence). Unmatched junction bases numbered 8, after V lost 3 bases and J lost 0 bases. The CDR3 has 17 residues. CDR3 nucleotides: TGTGCCTGGAGGAAGCCGGGACAGGGGACTAGCAATCAGCCCCAGCATTTT. The encoded protein is CAWRKPGQGTSNQPQHF.

This clone is medium-sized by share. The V call is TRBV2, the J call TRBJ1-5; possible D gene TRBD1, 6 bases. This CDR3 is built from 15 residues. Germline V gene sequence: CDR1 SNHLY, CDR2 FYNNEI. Trimming removed 6 bases from V and 11 bases from J, with 23 bases in between. CDR3 in amino acids: CASSPTGGNGKAQHF. Here the CDR3 DNA reads TGTGCCAGCAGCCCGACAGGCGGGAACGGGAAGGCCCAGCATTTT.

This clone showed up many times. In nucleotides, the CDR3 is TGTGCCAGCACACGCGCGGCGGGGGCTTACAATGAGCAGTTCTTC. Its protein product is CASTRAAGAYNEQFF. The V call is TRBV6-4, the J call TRBJ2-1, with D maybe TRBD2 (7 bases). The CDR3 is made up of 15 amino acids. Trimming stripped 7 bases from V and 4 bases from J, with 17 bases between. From germline, CDR1 is MRHNA and CDR2 SNTAGT.

This clone came up a few times. The same CDR3 can be traced to other DNA sequences in this sample. The chain uses TRBV12-3 or TRBV12-4 and TRBJ2-3, with 11 nucleotides matching TRBD2. Trimming removed 3 bases from V and 5 bases from J; junction bases left unmatched: 4. The CDR3 has 15 residues. CDR3 protein: CASSFRLAGGDTQYF. CDR3 DNA: TGTGCCAGCAGTTTTAGGCTAGCGGGAGGAGATACGCAGTATTTT.

The CDR3 sequence: CASSLQGASTEAFF. The CDR3 DNA follows: TGCGCCAGCAGCTTGCAGGGGGCGAGTACTGAAGCTTTCTTT. The V call is TRBV5-1, the J call TRBJ1-1; 8 bases map to TRBD1. V shed 1 base, J shed 5 bases, and the junction held 4 bases outside the gene matches. CDR1 SGHRS and CDR2 YFSETQ come from the germline V gene. CDR3 size: 14 residues. Drawing the rest from reference TRBV5-1 and TRBJ1-1, the complete variable domain is KAGVTQTPRYLIKTRGQQVTLSCSPISGHRSVSWYQQTPGQGLQFLFEYFSETQRNKGNFPGRFSGRQFSNSRSEMNVSTLELGDSALYLCASSLQGASTEAFFGQGTRLTVV.

This chain uses TRBV20-1 with TRBJ2-7; maybe TRBD2 (5 bases). This CDR3 is 14 amino acids long. CDR1 and CDR2 (germline): DFQATT, SNEGSKA (reference sequence). Trimming cost V 0 bases and J 2 bases, with 11 bases left between them. CDR3 amino acids: CSARDGRDTYEQYF. The CDR3 nucleotides read TGCAGTGCTAGAGATGGGAGAGACACCTACGAGCAGTACTTC.

Sample share makes this clone medium-sized. The genes are TRBV19 and TRBJ1-2; D is ambiguous. Deletions cut 3 bases from V and 5 bases from J, with 13 bases between. In germline, CDR1 is LNHDA, CDR2 SQIVND (reference sequence). The length of the CDR3 is 14 residues. In DNA form, the CDR3 reads TGTGCCAGTAGTATGGCTTTAGGTCTATATGGCTACACCTTC. Protein: CASSMALGLYGYTF.

This clone is labeled medium-sized. V is TRBV6-5 and J is TRBJ2-5; 7 bases are a match to TRBD1. Per the germline V gene, CDR1 is MNHEY and CDR2 is SVGAGI. CDR3 length equals 14 residues. The V gene end was trimmed by 2 bases and the J gene end by 4 bases; junction bases not matched to a gene: 4. Here the CDR3 reads CASSYDRVGETQYF. CDR3 coding DNA: TGTGCCAGCAGTTACGACAGGGTGGGAGAGACCCAGTACTTC.

In its sample, this clone is medium-sized. This chain connects TRBV20-1 to TRBJ2-7; 7 nucleotides align to TRBD1. Unmatched junction bases numbered 7, after V lost 1 base and J lost 4 bases. Germline values: CDR1 DFQATT, CDR2 SNEGSKA (reference sequence). CDR3 length: 14 residues. CDR3 region: CSARGQGFWYEQYV. The CDR3 DNA is TGCAGTGCTAGAGGACAGGGTTTTTGGTACGAGCAGTACGTC.

The chain joins TRBV4-1 to TRBJ1-4, with a weak D call TRBD1 (5 bases). V shed 1 base and J shed 7 bases, with 13 bases lying between them. This CDR3 comprises 15 residues. In germline, CDR1 is MGHRA, CDR2 YSYEKL. CDR3 DNA sequence: TGCGCCAGCAGCCAAGCCGGGACGTTTACTGAAAAACTGTTTTTT. This encodes CASSQAGTFTEKLFF.

This clone was seen more than once but under ten times. The CDR3 protein is CASSERGGQGAYEQYF. The CDR3 bases are TGTGCCAGCAGTGAACGGGGGGGACAGGGGGCTTACGAGCAGTACTTC. The V call is TRBV6-1, the J call TRBJ2-7; 12 nucleotides agree with TRBD1. The V segment lost 2 bases and the J segment 4 bases; nucleotides outside the gene matches: 6. Germline V gene lookup returns CDR1 MNHNS and CDR2 SASEGT. This CDR3 is 16 amino acids long.

This clone occurred a few times. The junction departs from germline at one end; a sequencing error may be responsible. The chain carries TRBV7-8 and TRBJ1-1; possible D gene TRBD1, 5 bases. The CDR3 runs 14 residues. Germline V gene data show CDR1 as SGHVS and CDR2 as FQNEAQ. Here the CDR3 reads CASSLDGDKTEDFF. In nucleotides, the CDR3 is TGTGCCAGCAGCTTAGACGGAGACAAGACAGAAGATTTCTTT.